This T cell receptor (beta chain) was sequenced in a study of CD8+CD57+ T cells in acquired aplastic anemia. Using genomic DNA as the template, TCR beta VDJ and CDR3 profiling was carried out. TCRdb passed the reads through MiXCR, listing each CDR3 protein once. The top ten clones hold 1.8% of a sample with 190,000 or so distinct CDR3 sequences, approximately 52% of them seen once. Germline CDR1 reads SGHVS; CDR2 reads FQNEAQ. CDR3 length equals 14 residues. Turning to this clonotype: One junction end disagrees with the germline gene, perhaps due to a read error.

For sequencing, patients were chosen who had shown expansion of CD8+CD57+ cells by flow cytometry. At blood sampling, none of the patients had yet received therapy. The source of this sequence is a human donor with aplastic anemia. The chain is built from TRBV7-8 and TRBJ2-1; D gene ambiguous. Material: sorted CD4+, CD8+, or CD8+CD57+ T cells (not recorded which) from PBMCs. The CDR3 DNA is TGTGCCAGCAGCTTATTTGATGCTGACAATGGGCAGTTCTTC. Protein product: CASSLFDADNGQFF. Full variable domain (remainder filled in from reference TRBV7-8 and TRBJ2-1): GAGVSQSPRYKVAKRGQDVALRCDPISGHVSLFWYQQALGQGPEFLTYFQNEAQLDKSGLPSDRFFAERPEGSVSTLKIQRTQQEDSAVYLCASSLFDADNGQFFGPGTRLTVL.